The present TCR beta chain was sequenced within a study of cytomegalovirus exposure and HLA in healthy donors. In regard to this clone: This CDR3 is also generated by other DNA sequences in the sample.

J was trimmed by 5 bases and V by 1 base; bases with no gene match: 2. CDR3 length: 15 residues. Germline CDR1 KGHSH, CDR2 LQKENI. The PCR used 60 Vbeta and 13 Jbeta primers. The table came from immunoSEQ multiplex PCR; TCRdb's copy has only in-frame clones and leaves some out. The sample shows 110,000 or so clones, approximately 67% of them seen only once. The sample consisted of PBMCs. The chain combines TRBV18 with TRBJ2-5, with TRBD2 matching over 12 bases. This clonotype was obtained from a man aged 18-30 years in good health and CMV-seropositive. The DNA of the CDR3 is TGTGCCAGCTCACCACGACTAGCGGGGGCGGAGACCCAGTACTTC. It translates to CASSPRLAGAETQYF.